A selection of T cell receptor beta chains follows, all from one sample in a study of blood T cell repertoires in COVID-19. Libraries were prepared by immunoSEQ multiplex PCR; TCRdb keeps only in-frame clonotypes and omits some of them. The sample has under 350,000 clones, 86% seen once. The specimen was PBMCs or T cells enriched from blood (not recorded which). Source of these receptors: a woman in her thirties or forties with acute COVID-19. Both conserved end residues are part of each CDR3. Fields, in order: V gene, J gene, D gene, clone size, CDR3 protein, CDR3 DNA. A D gene is named only where the DNA matches it firmly. Clone size is not always given. Where it is, it says once, few, many or a class for expanded clones.

TRBV12-5	TRBJ1-1	TRBD1	once	CASGSTGGPRGMDTEAFF	TGTGCTAGTGGTTCAACAGGGGGCCCTCGAGGAATGGACACTGAAGCTTTCTTT
TRBV7-2	TRBJ2-3	TRBD1	.	CASSLRQGRTDTQYF	TGTGCCAGCAGCCTAAGACAGGGTCGCACAGATACGCAGTATTTT
TRBV4-3	TRBJ2-3	.	once	CASSQVAGGPSTDTQYF	TGCGCCAGCAGCCAAGTGGCCGGGGGGCCTAGCACAGATACGCAGTATTTT
TRBV3-1/TRBV3-2	TRBJ1-3	.	.	CASSQVGGNTIYF	TGTGCCAGCAGCCAAGTTGGGGGGAACACCATATATTTT
TRBV7-9	TRBJ1-4	TRBD1	few	CASSDTGGREKLFF	TGTGCCAGCAGCGACACAGGGGGACGGGAAAAACTGTTTTTT
TRBV6-5	TRBJ1-2	TRBD1	few	CASSYARQGAGGYTF	TGTGCCAGCAGTTACGCGCGTCAGGGGGCAGGTGGCTACACCTTC
TRBV19	TRBJ2-7	TRBD1	.	CASSTTGTGGAEQYF	TGTGCCAGTAGTACCACCGGGACAGGGGGCGCGGAGCAGTACTTC
TRBV28	TRBJ1-3	TRBD1	.	CASSSPGTGRRDTIYF	TGTGCCAGCAGTTCTCCCGGGACAGGGAGGAGAGACACCATATATTTT
TRBV4-3	TRBJ2-3	TRBD2	.	CASSQQIAGGVDTQYF	TGCGCCAGCAGCCAACAAATAGCGGGAGGGGTAGATACGCAGTATTTT
TRBV5-4	TRBJ1-2	.	.	CASSLGFSGYTF	TGTGCCAGCAGCTTGGGGTTCAGTGGCTACACCTTC
TRBV24-1	TRBJ2-1	.	.	CATSEHRTSGEQFF	TGTGCCACCAGTGAACACCGAACTAGTGGTGAGCAGTTCTTC
TRBV5-8	TRBJ1-2	.	.	CASSRPTTADYGYTF	TGTGCCAGCAGCCGTCCAACGACAGCAGACTATGGCTACACCTTC
TRBV16	TRBJ2-7	.	.	CASSQSKSGNGQYF	TGTGCCAGCAGCCAATCTAAGTCAGGGAATGGGCAGTACTTC
TRBV10-3	TRBJ1-4	.	.	CAISELGRGINEKLFF	TGTGCCATCAGTGAGTTGGGTCGGGGGATTAATGAAAAACTGTTTTTT
TRBV29-1	TRBJ1-5	.	.	CSVETGTDQPQHF	TGCAGCGTGGAAACAGGGACGGATCAGCCCCAGCATTTT
TRBV7-2	TRBJ2-1	TRBD2	once	CASNFPIPSGANNEQFF	TGTGCCAGCAACTTCCCAATTCCTAGCGGGGCAAACAATGAGCAGTTCTTC
TRBV9	TRBJ1-4	TRBD1	.	CASSPRQGINEKLFF	TGTGCCAGCAGCCCACGACAGGGTATAAATGAAAAACTGTTTTTT
TRBV7-8	TRBJ2-7	.	.	CASSLLASGGDEQYF	TGTGCCAGCAGCCTTCTTGCCTCGGGGGGCGACGAGCAGTACTTC
TRBV28	TRBJ1-4	TRBD1	.	CASLLSGGEKLFF	TGTGCCAGCCTTTTGTCAGGGGGGGAAAAACTGTTTTTT
TRBV28	TRBJ2-2	TRBD2	.	CASKREVDTGELFF	TGTGCCAGCAAGCGGGAGGTAGACACCGGGGAGCTGTTTTTT
TRBV5-5	TRBJ2-7	.	.	CASSSTLDRPWQYF	TGTGCCAGCAGCTCGACCTTAGACAGGCCGTGGCAGTACTTC
TRBV3-1/TRBV3-2	TRBJ1-4	.	.	CASSPGVGNEKLFF	TGTGCCAGCAGCCCAGGGGTTGGTAATGAAAAACTGTTTTTT
TRBV9	TRBJ2-5	.	.	CASSPGPRGETQYF	TGTGCCAGCAGCCCGGGACCCCGGGGGGAGACCCAGTACTTC
TRBV7-6	TRBJ1-1	.	.	CASSPKQGLNTEAFF	TGTGCCAGCAGTCCGAAACAGGGTCTGAACACTGAAGCTTTCTTT
TRBV27	TRBJ1-1	TRBD1	.	CASSPSGGRGPFF	TGTGCCAGCAGTCCCTCAGGGGGAAGAGGGCCTTTCTTT
TRBV10-1	TRBJ1-6	.	once	CASSDPLQSSYNSPLHF	TGCGCCAGCAGTGATCCCTTACAGAGCTCCTATAATTCACCCCTCCACTTT